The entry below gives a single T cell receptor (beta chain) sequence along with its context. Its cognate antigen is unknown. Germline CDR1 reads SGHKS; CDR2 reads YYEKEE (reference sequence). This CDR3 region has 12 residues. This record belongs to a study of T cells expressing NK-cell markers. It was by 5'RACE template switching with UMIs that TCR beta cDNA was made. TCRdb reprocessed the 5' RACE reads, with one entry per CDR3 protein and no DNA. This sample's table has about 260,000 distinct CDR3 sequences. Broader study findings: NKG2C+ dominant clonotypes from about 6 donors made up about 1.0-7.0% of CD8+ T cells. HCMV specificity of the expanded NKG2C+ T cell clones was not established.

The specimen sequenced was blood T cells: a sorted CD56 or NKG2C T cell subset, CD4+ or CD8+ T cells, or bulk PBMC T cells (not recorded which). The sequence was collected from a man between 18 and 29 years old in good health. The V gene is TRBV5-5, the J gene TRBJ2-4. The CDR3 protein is CASSLPGNIQYF.